The clone carrying this T cell receptor (beta chain) was observed a handful of times. These data originate in a study of identical twins. The V segment lost 1 base and the J segment 14 bases; nucleotides outside the gene matches: 11. The CDR3 is 14 residues long. CDR1 SEHNR and CDR2 FQNEAQ come from the germline V gene (reference sequence). A single record per CDR3 protein comes from TCRdb applying MiXCR to the 5' RACE reads. The sample shows under 450,000 distinct CDR3 sequences, approximately 17% of them seen only once. The chain is built from TRBV7-9 and TRBJ2-1, with 7 bases identical to TRBD2. The sequenced sample consisted of naive T cells sorted from blood. This TCR was sampled from a man between 45 and 60 years old in good health. The CDR3 sequence is CASSLDLGRRGEFF. CDR3 in DNA: TGTGCCAGCAGCTTAGATTTGGGACGCCGGGGGGAGTTCTTC.